This TCR beta chain was identified in a study of shared clonotypes between healthy human individuals. General observations from the study: Even with large depth, rarefaction showed that sorted-subset sequencing was incomplete. Clonotype sharing across donors was expected to vary with sequencing depth. The donor pool, a small one, limited the genetic and exposure-history diversity represented.

The protocol was immunoSEQ multiplex PCR, while the TCRdb copy is restricted to in-frame clones and leaves out a portion. The sample shows about 600,000 clones, around 97% of them seen only once. Trimming pared 6 bases from V and 3 bases from J, leaving 6 bases between. Germline-derived CDR1 and CDR2 are SQVTM and ANQGSEA. There are 10 residues in the CDR3. As to this clone: Its target is not known.

The J gene is TRBJ2-7, the V gene TRBV29-1; TRBD2 might be the D (5 bases). Sequenced: naive CD4+ T cells sorted from blood. Indicated subset: CD45RA+ positively selected. The clonotype comes from a woman aged 30 to 39 in good health. This CDR3 is CSVRDYEQYF. The DNA of the CDR3 is TGCAGCGTCCGGGACTACGAGCAGTACTTC.